These T cell receptor beta chains were read from a single sample in a study of blood T cell repertoires in COVID-19. Using immunoSEQ multiplex PCR, the repertoire was profiled, and TCRdb retains in-frame clones only, with some absent. The sample records about 110,000 clones, 85% being singletons. Sequences were obtained from peripheral blood. The source is a man in his forties with acute or convalescent COVID-19. The conserved cysteine and the conserved F or W are not part of the CDR3 here. Fields, in order: V gene, J gene, CDR3 protein.

TRBV19	TRBJ1-4	ASRWGGAATNEKLF
TRBV6-1	TRBJ2-6	ASSEGAWANVLT
TRBV30	TRBJ2-2	AWKAGALTGELF
TRBV7-9	TRBJ2-1	ASSLVERTSGNNEQF
TRBV12-5	TRBJ2-7	ASGLRQGDDEQY
TRBV7-6	TRBJ2-2	ASSPAGTTNTGELF
TRBV29-1	TRBJ2-3	SALGQGLTDTQY
TRBV11-2	TRBJ1-2	ASTPGPTGILNYGYT
TRBV6-2/TRBV6-3	TRBJ2-1	ASSGTGTSANNEQF
TRBV12-3/TRBV12-4	TRBJ2-7	ASSLAFQQY
TRBV4-3	TRBJ2-3	ASSQVKDTQY
TRBV3-1/TRBV3-2	TRBJ2-3	ASSQIAGARTDTQY
TRBV2	TRBJ1-6	ASGRTGPQGPLH
TRBV4-2	TRBJ2-1	ASSQSKGGSYNEQF
TRBV6-2/TRBV6-3	TRBJ1-5	ASSYGRGGNQPQH
TRBV5-1	TRBJ2-3	ASSPGTPTDTQY
TRBV2	TRBJ2-5	ASSEAGSGETQY
TRBV10-3	TRBJ2-5	AISRGGAVETQY
TRBV2	TRBJ2-3	ASKGTSGTDTQY
TRBV2	TRBJ1-6	ANQHVPGGNSPLH
TRBV6-1	TRBJ1-2	ASSEARTSKGYT
TRBV9	TRBJ2-3	ASSPGQGPRTPTDTQY
TRBV15	TRBJ2-5	ATSRGSGGRETQY
TRBV5-1	TRBJ2-3	ASSLRTSTDTQY
TRBV2	TRBJ1-3	ASSPGVSNTIY
TRBV2	TRBJ2-5	ASSDGTSGGAGETQY
TRBV28	TRBJ2-2	ASSFGQFTGELF
TRBV6-5	TRBJ1-1	ASKPQVNTEAF
TRBV2	TRBJ1-5	ASSELAEGFSNQPQH
TRBV7-2	TRBJ2-1	ASSLSAVSYNEQF
TRBV18	TRBJ2-5	ASSPSKSGETQY
TRBV18	TRBJ2-1	ASSPPARPYNEQF
TRBV7-2	TRBJ2-5	ASSPSAGKRTQY
TRBV15	TRBJ1-5	ATSREDRQGYQPQH
TRBV11-2	TRBJ2-1	ASSLTRPRVNEQF
TRBV19	TRBJ2-7	ASSIKPGGSYEQY
TRBV7-8	TRBJ2-5	ASRQRLAGPRGETQY
TRBV27	TRBJ1-4	ASSLLQGLANEKLF
TRBV7-6	TRBJ2-7	ASSASQGREQY
TRBV7-9	TRBJ1-1	ASSLSGTEAF
TRBV6-5	TRBJ2-5	ASSYYGQGGETQY
TRBV7-3	TRBJ2-3	ASSGQGGYTDTQY
TRBV5-6	TRBJ2-7	ASSSVLSYEQY
TRBV4-3	TRBJ2-2	ASSPHRVATGELF
TRBV6-4	TRBJ2-1	ASSVSGGAGNEQF
TRBV19	TRBJ1-5	ASTNHPRGNQPQH
TRBV3-1/TRBV3-2	TRBJ1-6	ASRLGQGNSPLH
TRBV6-5	TRBJ1-6	ASAGGRNSPLH
TRBV12-3/TRBV12-4	TRBJ2-2	ASRTQGAGELF
TRBV2	TRBJ2-5	ASSVARETQY
TRBV6-1	TRBJ2-7	ASSEATSGGYEQY
TRBV27	TRBJ2-1	ASSSGRGIHEQF
TRBV19	TRBJ2-1	ASSIGTSPNEQF
TRBV6-4	TRBJ2-1	ASSPTSGSSYNEQF
TRBV11-2	TRBJ2-7	ASSLQSSVNSYEQY
TRBV14	TRBJ2-7	ASSQIVGYEQY
TRBV19	TRBJ2-3	ASSIVADQNTQY